A selection of T cell receptor beta chains follows, all from one sample in a study of response to subunit inactivated influenza vaccine. TCRdb re-called the RT-PCR reads with MiXCR, one entry per CDR3 protein. The table lists more than 550,000 distinct CDR3 sequences, about 11% of them singletons. This sample also appeared in a second study, on T cells expressing NK-cell markers.

The specimen was PBMCs from blood, collected on the day of vaccination. Receptor source: a man between 45 and 60 years old who received an inactivated influenza vaccine. CDR3s include the opening cysteine and the closing phenylalanine or tryptophan. Each record gives: J gene, D gene, clone size, V gene, CDR3 DNA, CDR3 protein. The D gene is left open where the match is weak. Not every row has a clone size; where given, it reads once, few, many or a size class.

>TRBJ1-4|.|.|TRBV27
TGTGCCAGCAGTCTACTGGGAGCTAATGAAAAACTGTTTTTT
CASSLLGANEKLFF
>TRBJ2-2|.|few|TRBV20-1
TGCAGTGCTAACACAGGGAACGGCGGGGAGCTGTTTTTT
CSANTGNGGELFF
>TRBJ2-3|.|.|TRBV12-3/TRBV12-4
TGTGCCAGCAGTTTAGAATTTCGGGCGGTTACAGATACGCAGTATTTT
CASSLEFRAVTDTQYF
>TRBJ2-2|TRBD1|few|TRBV12-3/TRBV12-4
TGTGCCAGCAGACTGGACAGGGTAGGGGCCGGGGAGCTGTTTTTT
CASRLDRVGAGELFF
>TRBJ2-2|.|.|TRBV3-1
TGTGCCAGCAGCCCCTCGGGGCTCTCGAACACCGGGGAGCTGTTTTTT
CASSPSGLSNTGELFF
>TRBJ2-1|TRBD2|.|TRBV29-1
TGCAGCGTTGCGATGGGCGGGGGGGACAATGAGAAGTTCTTC
CSVAMGGGDNEKFF
>TRBJ2-5|TRBD2|.|TRBV7-2
TGTGCCAGCAGCCCAGCGGGATTCAGAGAGACCCAGTACTTC
CASSPAGFRETQYF
>TRBJ2-3|.|few|TRBV20-1
TGCAGTGCTAGAGTATCAGGCAGGTCGTTCACAGATACGCAGTATTTT
CSARVSGRSFTDTQYF
>TRBJ1-6|.|few|TRBV20-1
TGCAGTCTTACGGCCTCCTATAATTCACCCCTCCACTTT
CSLTASYNSPLHF
>TRBJ2-1|.|few|TRBV9
TGTGCCAGCAGCGGCGGGAATAACAATGAGCAGTTCTTC
CASSGGNNNEQFF
>TRBJ2-7|.|few|TRBV12-3/TRBV12-4
TGTGCCAGCAGCCCTGGGACACTAGAATACGAGCAGTACTTC
CASSPGTLEYEQYF
>TRBJ1-1|.|.|TRBV20-1
TGCAGTGCTAGGGGGGGGGTTGGCACTGAAGCTTTCTTT
CSARGGVGTEAFF
>TRBJ2-7|TRBD2|.|TRBV4-2
TGTGCCAGCAGCCAAGTTGCGGGGGACTCCTACGAGCAGTACTTC
CASSQVAGDSYEQYF
>TRBJ2-3|TRBD1|once|TRBV6-5
TGTGCCAGCAGTTACGCCCTCGGGACAGGGCTCACAGATACGCAGTATTTT
CASSYALGTGLTDTQYF
>TRBJ1-1|.|.|TRBV4-3
TGCGCCAGCAGCCAAGGGGCTGGGTTCTTTTCAGCTTTCTTT
CASSQGAGFFSAFF
>TRBJ2-7|.|many|TRBV7-9
TGTGCCAGCAGCTTAGGGGACGCGAGCTCCTACGAGCAGTACTTC
CASSLGDASSYEQYF
>TRBJ2-1|TRBD1|few|TRBV2
TGTGCCAGCAAGGGAGGGACAGGGGAACTACCACGCAATGAGCAGTTCTTC
CASKGGTGELPRNEQFF
>TRBJ2-1|TRBD2|.|TRBV29-1
TGCAGCGTTGAAGACTCCCTCACTAGCGGGAGTACCTATGAGCAGTTCTTC
CSVEDSLTSGSTYEQFF
>TRBJ2-6|.|.|TRBV25-1
TGTGCCAGCAGTGACAGCTCGGACAGCTCTGGGGCCAACGTCCTGACTTTC
CASSDSSDSSGANVLTF
>TRBJ2-7|TRBD1|.|TRBV7-2
TGTGCCAGCAGCTTGAACAGGGGGCGGGAGCAGTACTTC
CASSLNRGREQYF
>TRBJ2-2|.|.|TRBV4-3
TGCGCCAGCAGCCAAGATAGTATGGGTGTGGAGCTGTTTTTT
CASSQDSMGVELFF
>TRBJ2-1|.|.|TRBV29-1
.
CSVDLRAGAYNEQFF
>TRBJ2-7|.|few|TRBV12-3/TRBV12-4
TGTGCCAGCAGCCTAGGAAACGACTACGAGCAGTACTTC
CASSLGNDYEQYF
>TRBJ2-7|.|few|TRBV6-1
TGTGCCAGCAGGAAAAGTGGGGCAATGGGGTCCTACGAGCAGTACTTC
CASRKSGAMGSYEQYF
>TRBJ2-1|.|.|TRBV21-1
TGTGCCAGCAGCAACGTACAGGGACTCGTCAATGAGCAGTTCTTC
CASSNVQGLVNEQFF
>TRBJ2-5|TRBD2|.|TRBV11-2
TGTGCCAGCAGACTAGCGGGCTCAGAGACCCAGTACTTC
CASRLAGSETQYF
>TRBJ2-1|.|.|TRBV6-1
TGTGCCAGCAGTGCTCTGGGATACGGGGATGAGCAGTTCTTC
CASSALGYGDEQFF
>TRBJ2-3|TRBD1|many|TRBV7-9
TGTGCCAGCAGCGCGGGACAGGCGAGCACAGATACGCAGTATTTT
CASSAGQASTDTQYF
>TRBJ2-3|TRBD1|few|TRBV5-1
TGCGCCAGCAGCTTGGGACAGGGGGCCGTCGCAGATACGCAGTATTTT
CASSLGQGAVADTQYF
>TRBJ2-1|TRBD2|many|TRBV7-2
TGTGCCAGCAGCCCAGCGGGACTAGCTAGTGAGCAGTTCTTC
CASSPAGLASEQFF
>TRBJ2-7|.|few|TRBV30
TGTGCCTGGGAGGAATCCTACGAGCAGTACTTC
CAWEESYEQYF
>TRBJ2-1|TRBD1|.|TRBV24-1
TGTGCCACCAGTGATTGGGGACAGGGGAACGAGAATGAGCAGTTCTTC
CATSDWGQGNENEQFF
>TRBJ2-3|.|.|TRBV11-2
TGTGCCAGCAACCTCGGACAGTCTGATACGCAGTATTTT
CASNLGQSDTQYF
>TRBJ2-4|.|many|TRBV2
TGTGCCAGCAGTGGGGCCATTAAAAACATTCAGTACTTC
CASSGAIKNIQYF
>TRBJ2-1|TRBD1|.|TRBV11-2
TGTGCCAGCAGCTTAGAGTGGGGGTGGGACAGGGTTGCGATACAACGGAACAATGAGCAGTTCTTC
CASSLEWGWDRVAIQRNNEQFF
>TRBJ2-3|.|.|TRBV4-2
TGTGCCAGCAGCCGCACCCCGGGGACCCCAGATACGCAGTATTTT
CASSRTPGTPDTQYF
>TRBJ2-6|.|.|TRBV6-2/TRBV6-3
TGTGCCAGCAGTTACTCGTCCCCTTTCTCTGGGGCCAACGTCCTGACTTTC
CASSYSSPFSGANVLTF
>TRBJ2-1|.|.|TRBV5-1
TGCGCCAGCAGCTTGGACGGCAGGGAGCAGTTCTTC
CASSLDGREQFF
>TRBJ2-1|.|.|TRBV4-1
TGCGCCAGCAGCCAAGACCCGACCAACAATGAGCAGTTCTTC
CASSQDPTNNEQFF
>TRBJ1-1|.|.|TRBV5-1
TGCGCCAGCAGCTTGGACGGGGGGGGGTCCGAAGCTTTCTTT
CASSLDGGGSEAFF
>TRBJ2-5|TRBD2|few|TRBV20-1
TGCAGTGCTAGATCGGGACTAGCGAGAACTCACACCGAGACCCAGTACTTC
CSARSGLARTHTETQYF
>TRBJ2-7|TRBD1|few|TRBV6-1
TGTGCCAGCAGTGCGGACAGGGCCACCTACGAGCAGTACTTC
CASSADRATYEQYF
>TRBJ2-5|.|.|TRBV5-1
TGCGCCAGCAGCTTGGAGGCAGGGAGAGAGACCCAGTACTTC
CASSLEAGRETQYF
>TRBJ2-3|TRBD2|many|TRBV6-1
TGTGCCAGCAGGACGAGCGGGGGAATAACAGATACGCAGTATTTT
CASRTSGGITDTQYF
>TRBJ2-7|.|.|TRBV2
TGTGCCAGCCTCAGGGGAAGGGAGCAGTACTTC
CASLRGREQYF
>TRBJ2-5|.|once|TRBV6-5
TGTGCCAGCAGTTACTTTAGCGATGAGACCCAGTACTTC
CASSYFSDETQYF
>TRBJ2-7|TRBD2|.|TRBV27
TGTGCCAGCAGACCAACCTCCCAAGGACTAGCGGGATGGAACGAGCAGTACTTC
CASRPTSQGLAGWNEQYF
>TRBJ1-6|TRBD1|.|TRBV6-1
TGTGCCAGCTTAGAACAGGGGGGTTCACCCCTCCACTTT
CASLEQGGSPLHF
>TRBJ1-6|.|.|TRBV7-2
TGTGCCAGCAGCTTAGAAGACGGGGATTCACCCCTCCACTTT
CASSLEDGDSPLHF
>TRBJ1-6|.|many|TRBV4-3
TGCGCCAGCAGCCAAGACCCGCTTAATTCACCCCTCCACTTT
CASSQDPLNSPLHF